Described below is a single TCR beta chain sequence and its context. Its antigen is not identified. Original methodology: Filtering was not the same, since immunoSEQ gave junction-only sequences without quality scores. TCRdb's table, derived via immunoSEQ multiplex PCR, lists solely in-frame clones and lacks some. The DNA was the basis for D and trimming; V, J and clone size are from that table. This table holds hundreds of thousands of clones, 95% to 97% found once. Naive CD8 cells were CD45RO-negative, positively selected for CCR7, excluding terminally differentiated effector memory CD45RA+ cells. The data were taken from a study of shared clonotypes between healthy human individuals. Study at large: Donors had three CD4 naive, three CD4 memory, two CD8 naive and one CD8 memory plate apiece. Study findings and constraints: Non-shared clonotypes had lower generation probabilities than those shared by all four donors.

The CDR3 is 16 amino acids. Trimming stripped 7 bases from V and 0 bases from J, with 18 bases between. CDR1 is SEHNR, CDR2 FQNEAQ, per germline (reference sequence). This clonotype was obtained from a woman aged 25 to 45 in good health. The chain joins TRBV7-9 to TRBJ1-2, with TRBD1 as a possible D gene (5 bases). Sequencing was performed on naive CD8+ T cells sorted from blood. CDR3 nucleotide sequence: TGTGCCAGCAACCCAGCCCGGGGCGCATCTAACTATGGCTACACCTTC. Translation: CASNPARGASNYGYTF.